These 27 T cell receptor beta chains were sequenced from one sample in a study of T-cell reconstitution after alpha-beta-depleted transplantation in children. Unique molecular identifiers were built into the TCRbeta library. TCRdb ran MiXCR on the PCR reads and lists one entry per CDR3 protein. The table records 170,000 or so distinct CDR3 sequences, more than 6.5% of them present only once. The starting material was PBMCs from the stem cell graft donor, obtained from the stem cell graft. The receptors shown here come from a human donor who donated a stem cell graft to a child with Wiskott-Aldrich syndrome.

The table lists this clonotype with many counts. V gene TRBV20-1 combines with J gene TRBJ2-7; 7 bases fit TRBD1. V lost 0 bases and J lost 4; bases outside the gene matches: 9. This CDR3 spans 15 amino acids. Germline V gene data show CDR1 as DFQATT and CDR2 as SNEGSKA (reference sequence). CDR3 amino acids: CSARDRAGGIYEQYF. The DNA of the CDR3 is TGCAGTGCTAGAGATAGGGCAGGGGGTATTTACGAGCAGTACTTC.

The chain joins TRBV7-6 to TRBJ2-3; no firm D call. The germline CDR1 and CDR2 sequences are SGHVS and FNYEAQ. The CDR3 runs 15 residues. V was trimmed by 5 bases and J by 2 bases, leaving 14 bases between them. Here the CDR3 reads CASSVQAGPTDTQYF. DNA for the CDR3: TGTGCCAGCAGCGTGCAGGCAGGCCCCACAGATACGCAGTATTTT.

This clonotype has more than one count but fewer than ten. The V call is TRBV7-8, the J call TRBJ2-3; D not resolved. Germline V gives CDR1 SGHVS, CDR2 FQNEAQ. V dropped 2 bases and J dropped 0 bases, with 12 bases sitting between them. The CDR3 consists of 16 residues. The CDR3 nucleotides are TGTGCCAGCAGCTTAAGACCACCCCGCAGCACAGATACGCAGTATTTT. Its translation: CASSLRPPRSTDTQYF.

The CDR3 sequence: CASSLGQGDEKLFF. The CDR3 region has the DNA TGCGCCAGCAGCTTGGGACAGGGGGATGAAAAACTGTTTTTT. The rearrangement links TRBV5-1 to TRBJ1-4; 9 bases are a match to TRBD1. V was pared by 0 bases and J by 6 bases, with 0 bases of the junction left unmatched. CDR3 length: 14 amino acids. CDR1 is SGHRS, CDR2 YFSETQ, per germline.

In this sample, this clonotype turned up many times. This rearrangement joins TRBV12-3 or TRBV12-4 to TRBJ1-3; D gene unclear. Trimming removed 6 bases at V and 4 bases at J, with 16 bases between. CDR3 size: 15 residues. The CDR3 reads CASRQLTQPGNTIYF. DNA for the CDR3: TGTGCCAGCAGGCAACTGACGCAACCCGGAAACACCATATATTTT.

This clonotype was seen repeatedly, ten times or more. The rearrangement joins TRBV5-6 to TRBJ2-7; tentatively, D is TRBD1 (5 bases). The CDR3 totals 15 residues. Between the trimmed V and J ends, which lost 4 bases and 4 bases, there was a span of 18 bases. CDR1 and CDR2 (germline): SGHDT, YYEEEE. CDR3 loop: CASSDTPQGHYEQYF. DNA of the CDR3: TGTGCCAGCAGCGATACCCCGCAGGGCCATTACGAGCAGTACTTC.

The rearrangement joins TRBV11-2 to TRBJ1-1; 7 nucleotides agree with TRBD1. The germline CDR1 and CDR2 sequences are SGHAT and FQNNGV. The CDR3 runs 15 residues. After removal of 2 bases from V and 4 bases from J, the junction contained 7 bases not matched to a gene. The CDR3 sequence: CASSLSRQGTTEAFF. DNA of the CDR3: TGTGCCAGCAGCTTAAGTAGACAGGGAACCACTGAAGCTTTCTTT. Complete variable domain (other parts from reference TRBV11-2 and TRBJ1-1): EAGVAQSPRYKIIEKRQSVAFWCNPISGHATLYWYQQILGQGPKLLIQFQNNGVVDDSQLPKDRFSAERLKGVDSTLKIQPAKLEDSAVYLCASSLSRQGTTEAFFGQGTRLTVV.

This clonotype was seen ten or more times. This chain connects TRBV12-3 or TRBV12-4 to TRBJ2-1; a possible D gene is TRBD2 (6 bases). The length of the CDR3 is 16 residues. The CDR3 nucleotides read TGTGCTATAGGCGGAACCGGGACTCCAAATTACAATGAGCAGTTCTTC. Its protein product is CAIGGTGTPNYNEQFF.

This clonotype was detected many times. The V call is TRBV6-2 or TRBV6-3, the J call TRBJ2-2, with D maybe TRBD2 (5 bases). V lost 3 bases, J lost 6 bases, and 32 bases lay in between. This CDR3 comprises 21 residues. Germline loops: CDR1 MNHEY, CDR2 SVGEGT. The CDR3 spells CASSYLPGGGPRKCVPGELFF. CDR3 sequence (DNA): TGTGCCAGCAGTTATCTGCCAGGCGGAGGCCCTAGGAAATGTGTTCCCGGGGAGCTGTTTTTT.

There are many counts of this clonotype. The rearrangement links TRBV2 to TRBJ2-1, with a possible D match to TRBD2 (7 bases). There are 12 residues in the CDR3. CDR1 is SNHLY, CDR2 FYNNEI, per germline. Trimming cost V 9 bases and J 12 bases, with 18 bases left between them. CDR3 region: CASAAVGGGQFF. The CDR3 DNA follows: TGTGCCAGTGCAGCGGTAGGGGGGGGGCAGTTCTTC.

This clonotype was counted many times. The chain links TRBV7-6 to TRBJ2-5, with a tentative D call TRBD1 (6 bases). This CDR3 is 14 amino acids long. Germline CDR1 SGHVS, CDR2 FNYEAQ. Trimming left V 4 bases short and J 5 bases short, with 14 bases between. The CDR3 sequence is CASSSSRGGETQYF. The CDR3 region has the DNA TGTGCCAGCAGCTCTTCCAGGGGTGGGGAGACCCAGTACTTC.

This clonotype occurred many times. V gene TRBV5-1 combines with J gene TRBJ2-3; TRBD1 is a possible D gene (5 bases). V was pared by 4 bases and J by 5 bases, with 14 bases between. This CDR3 region has 14 residues. Germline loops: CDR1 SGHRS, CDR2 YFSETQ. CDR3 nucleotides: TGCGCCAGCAGCGGATCGTCTAGGGGAGATACGCAGTATTTT. This codes for CASSGSSRGDTQYF.

This clonotype appeared many times. The gene calls are TRBV12-3 or TRBV12-4 and TRBJ1-6; D may be TRBD1 (6 bases). Between the trimmed V and J ends, which lost 5 bases and 7 bases, there was a span of 15 bases. The CDR3 is 15 residues long. As DNA, the CDR3 is TGTGCCAGCAGTGGAAGACAGGTGCCAAATTCACCCCTCCACTTT. Its translation: CASSGRQVPNSPLHF.

This clonotype was observed at least ten times. The chain joins TRBV20-1 to TRBJ2-1, with 7 nucleotides matching TRBD1. Germline CDR1 reads DFQATT; CDR2 reads SNEGSKA (reference sequence). The V segment lost 2 bases and the J segment 0 bases; nucleotides outside the gene matches: 4. The CDR3 length is 15 residues. CDR3 sequence: CSARSGQSSYNEQFF. The CDR3 region has the DNA TGCAGTGCTAGATCGGGACAGAGCTCCTACAATGAGCAGTTCTTC.

Many counts were recorded for this clonotype. V usage is TRBV20-1 and J usage is TRBJ2-3; D unclear. The CDR3 is 14 residues long. Trimming left V 6 bases short and J 0 bases short, with 13 bases between. From germline, CDR1 is DFQATT and CDR2 SNEGSKA (reference sequence). The CDR3 nucleotides are TGCAGTGCAAGGTTTCCGAGAAGCACAGATACGCAGTATTTT. Its translation: CSARFPRSTDTQYF.

The table lists this clonotype with many counts. The V and J genes are TRBV6-5 and TRBJ1-2; possibly TRBD1 for D (6 bases). Trimming left V 8 bases short and J 7 bases short, with 17 bases between. CDR3 length: 13 residues. Germline-derived CDR1 and CDR2 are MNHEY and SVGAGI. The CDR3: CASSLRGARGYTF. The CDR3 DNA reads as TGTGCCAGCTCCCTACGGGGGGCGCGTGGCTACACCTTC.

This clonotype has a count of ten or more. V is TRBV30 and J is TRBJ2-1; D is undetermined. This CDR3 has 13 amino acids. V gave up 7 bases and J gave up 9 bases, with 19 bases separating them. Per the germline V gene, CDR1 is GTSNPN and CDR2 is SVGIG (reference sequence). The CDR3 coding sequence is TGTGCCTTCGAGGTGCAATCGGTCGGTGAGCAGTTCTTC. This codes for CAFEVQSVGEQFF.

The table lists this clonotype with many counts. The J gene is TRBJ2-3, the V gene TRBV20-1; TRBD2 matches 11 bases. The length of the CDR3 is 15 residues. From germline, CDR1 is DFQATT and CDR2 SNEGSKA (reference sequence). The J segment lost 2 bases and the V segment lost 3 bases, leaving 4 bases of the junction unmatched. CDR3 residues: CSASRLAGLTDTQYF. In DNA form, the CDR3 reads TGCAGTGCTAGTAGACTAGCGGGACTCACAGATACGCAGTATTTT.

This clonotype occurred many times. V and J are TRBV18 and TRBJ1-2, with D unresolved. Trimming cost V 2 bases and J 4 bases, with 2 bases left between them. This CDR3 is 11 amino acids long. The germline CDR1 and CDR2 sequences are KGHSH and LQKENI. The DNA of the CDR3 is TGTGCCAGCTCACCAGGCTATGGCTACACCTTC. Its translation: CASSPGYGYTF.

This clonotype was seen ten or more times. The rearrangement links TRBV6-2 or TRBV6-3 to TRBJ2-1; tentatively, D is TRBD1 (7 bases). The length of the CDR3 is 16 residues. Trimming removed 6 bases at V and 2 bases at J, with 17 bases between. The germline CDR1 and CDR2 sequences are MNHEY and SVGEGT. For the CDR3, the DNA is TGTGCCAGCAGCTACCGGAGGGGGCGAACCTACAATGAGCAGTTCTTC. As protein: CASSYRRGRTYNEQFF.

This clonotype was counted ten times or more. This chain uses TRBV5-1 with TRBJ2-3; 14 bases line up with TRBD2. The CDR3 consists of 17 residues. J was trimmed by 0 bases and V by 0 bases; bases with no gene match: 0. Looked up from germline, CDR1 is SGHRS and CDR2 is YFSETQ. As DNA, the CDR3 is TGCGCCAGCAGCTTGGGACTAGCGGGGGGGAGCACAGATACGCAGTATTTT. This sequence encodes CASSLGLAGGSTDTQYF.

This clonotype has at least ten counts. This chain links TRBV6-2 or TRBV6-3 with TRBJ1-1; 7 bases match TRBD1. With V trimmed by 2 bases and J by 3 bases, 6 bases remained unmatched. This CDR3 spans 15 amino acids. In germline, CDR1 is MNHEY, CDR2 SVGEGT. In nucleotides, the CDR3 is TGTGCCAGCAGTTACCCGACAGGGAAGGACACTGAAGCTTTCTTT. Protein: CASSYPTGKDTEAFF.

This clonotype appeared a few times. This chain uses TRBV11-2 with TRBJ2-7; D is possibly TRBD2 (6 bases). The CDR3 has 15 residues. V lost 5 bases to trimming and J lost 4 bases, with 18 bases between them. Germline lookup yields CDR1 SGHAT and CDR2 FQNNGV. CDR3 region: CASSQGRDSPYEQYF. DNA for the CDR3: TGTGCCAGCAGCCAAGGCCGGGACTCTCCGTACGAGCAGTACTTC.

This clonotype was found a few times. This chain links TRBV2 with TRBJ1-5; D unresolved. Trimming cost V 4 bases and J 4 bases, with 11 bases left between them. This CDR3 comprises 14 residues. In germline, CDR1 is SNHLY, CDR2 FYNNEI. In nucleotides, the CDR3 is TGTGCCAGCAGTGTTACTAAATTAAATCAGCCCCAGCATTTT. Translated, it gives CASSVTKLNQPQHF.

This clonotype was recorded at least ten times. The chain has TRBV25-1 and TRBJ1-2; D might be TRBD1 (5 bases). The V end was cut by 6 bases, the J end by 5 bases, with 10 bases between. This CDR3 comprises 12 residues. CDR1 and CDR2 from the germline V gene are MGHDK and SYGVNS. The DNA of the CDR3 is TGTGCCAGCAGAGTAGGGGAGTATGGCTACACCTTC. Residues: CASRVGEYGYTF.

In this sample, this clonotype turned up many times. V and J are TRBV24-1 and TRBJ2-1; D could derive from TRBD1 or TRBD2 (5 bases each). Germline V gene lookup returns CDR1 KGHDR and CDR2 SFDVKD. The CDR3 has 12 amino acids. V was cut by 9 bases and J by 8 bases, with 13 bases left in between. CDR3: CATGGPQDEQFF. The CDR3 region has the DNA TGTGCCACCGGGGGACCCCAGGATGAGCAGTTCTTC.

This clonotype has a handful of counts. This chain uses TRBV19 with TRBJ1-5; D is perhaps TRBD1 (6 bases). The CDR3 length is 14 residues. The V gene lost 10 bases and the J gene lost 7 bases, with 20 bases spanning the gap. In germline, CDR1 is LNHDA, CDR2 SQIVND (reference sequence). The CDR3 nucleotides are TGTGCCACTGCCATCCGGGACATTGGGCAGCCCCAGCATTTT. Translation: CATAIRDIGQPQHF.